This T cell receptor (beta chain) was recorded in a study of blood T cell repertoires in COVID-19. As handled by the study authors: Researchers report that nucleated cell counts were estimated from reference gene primer amplification. Here immunoSEQ multiplex PCR was the method, and the copy in TCRdb shows in-frame clones only, minus some. Clone size and V and J calls were adopted from that table, with D and trimming inferred from the DNA. This repertoire shows over 250,000 clones, around 90% found once; its top ten account for 1.1%. CDR1 and CDR2 from the germline V gene are GTSNPN and SVGIG (reference sequence). The CDR3 length is 11 residues. Trimming took off 5 bases at V and 4 bases at J, with 8 bases between the two ends. Which cohort a participant joined came from the clinical history participants gave. This clone has a single count.

The material sequenced was PBMCs or T cells enriched from blood (not recorded which). This chain links TRBV30 with TRBJ1-2; D ambiguous. This clonotype was sampled from a woman under 40 who had recovered from COVID-19. The CDR3 sequence: CAWGMSYGYTF. CDR3 in DNA: TGTGCCTGGGGGATGAGCTATGGCTACACCTTC. The full variable domain, in which reference TRBV30 and TRBJ1-2 provide the parts outside the CDR3, is SQTIHQWPATLVQPVGSPLSLECTVEGTSNPNLYWYRQAAGRGLQLLFYSVGIGQISSEVPQNLSASRPQDRQFILSSKKLLLSDSGFYLCAWGMSYGYTFGSGTRLTVV.